Listed below are T cell receptor beta chains from one sample, sequenced in a study of radiotherapy plus CTLA-4 blockade in lung cancer. Only in-frame clones appear in the TCRdb table, and some are missing; sequencing was by immunoSEQ multiplex PCR. Altogether 45,000 to 55,000 clones are present, approximately 85% being singletons, with the ten largest covering 2.5% to 3.5%. This specimen consisted of peripheral blood, obtained from a patient treated with radiotherapy plus ipilimumab. The receptors were sampled from a human donor with non-small cell lung cancer who had stable disease on radiotherapy plus ipilimumab. The CDR3 runs from the conserved cysteine through the conserved F or W. The D gene is left open where the match is weak. Expanded clones get a size class; other rows say once, few or many, or leave the size out.

j_call | clone_size | d_call | v_call | cdr3_aa | cdr3_nt
TRBJ1-4 | . | TRBD1 | TRBV5-1 | CASAGGDEKLFF | TGCGCCTCGGCAGGGGGCGATGAAAAACTGTTTTTT
TRBJ2-7 | . | . | TRBV19 | CASSSSGTRGDEQYF | TGTGCCAGTAGTTCGTCCGGGACCAGGGGCGACGAGCAGTACTTC
TRBJ1-5 | . | . | TRBV4-2 | CASSQDVRQGNQPQHF | TGTGCCAGCAGCCAAGATGTTCGACAGGGCAATCAGCCCCAGCATTTT
TRBJ1-2 | . | TRBD1 | TRBV14 | CASSQLRTGDNYGYTF | TGTGCCAGCAGCCAACTCCGGACAGGGGACAACTATGGCTACACCTTC
TRBJ2-2 | once | . | TRBV9 | CASSPRTSNTGELFF | TGTGCCAGCAGCCCCCGGACTTCGAACACCGGGGAGCTGTTTTTT
TRBJ1-5 | . | . | TRBV9 | CASSPNAGRGQPQHF | TGTGCCAGCAGCCCGAACGCGGGGCGTGGGCAGCCCCAGCATTTT
TRBJ2-7 | . | . | TRBV28 | CASSHSSYEQYF | TGTGCCAGCAGCCACAGCTCCTACGAGCAGTACTTC
TRBJ1-2 | . | TRBD1 | TRBV7-8 | CASSSYRMGSGGAGGIYGYTF | TGTGCCAGCAGCTCCTACAGGATGGGGTCAGGGGGCGCGGGGGGGATCTATGGCTACACCTTC
TRBJ1-1 | . | . | TRBV5-6 | CASSLVSGVTEAFF | TGTGCCAGCAGCTTGGTGTCAGGGGTCACTGAAGCTTTCTTT
TRBJ2-4 | . | . | TRBV30 | CAWNRGLVSIQYF | TGTGCCTGGAATAGGGGGTTGGTGAGCATTCAGTACTTC
TRBJ2-5 | . | TRBD1 | TRBV5-1 | CASSMTGSATQYF | TGCGCCAGCAGCATGACAGGGTCGGCGACCCAGTACTTC
TRBJ1-1 | . | . | TRBV11-3 | CASGPQGTEAFF | TGTGCCAGCGGGCCCCAGGGAACTGAAGCTTTCTTT
TRBJ2-3 | . | . | TRBV5-1 | CASSLVPLRGTSTDTQYF | TGCGCCAGCAGCTTGGTCCCCTTGCGGGGAACTAGCACAGATACGCAGTATTTT
TRBJ2-5 | few | TRBD1 | TRBV30 | CAWSVTGVKTQYF | TGTGCCTGGAGTGTGACAGGGGTGAAGACCCAGTACTTC
TRBJ1-2 | . | . | TRBV30 | CAWARQSDGYTF | TGTGCCTGGGCAAGACAGAGCGATGGCTACACCTTC
TRBJ1-4 | . | TRBD1 | TRBV10-1 | CASSDRTGNEKLFF | TGCGCCAGCAGTGATCGGACAGGGAATGAAAAACTGTTTTTT
TRBJ1-5 | few | TRBD1 | TRBV5-1 | CASRNTGTGGSNQPQHF | TGCGCCAGCAGAAATACCGGGACAGGGGGGAGCAATCAGCCCCAGCATTTT
TRBJ1-1 | . | . | TRBV28 | CASSDRIEWTFF | TGTGCCAGCAGTGACAGGATCGAGTGGACTTTCTTT
TRBJ2-1 | once | TRBD2 | TRBV27 | CASSLKGLAEKVSYNEQFF | TGTGCCAGCAGTTTAAAGGGACTAGCGGAGAAAGTATCCTACAATGAGCAGTTCTTC
TRBJ2-3 | . | TRBD2 | TRBV9 | CASSVGGDGSGTDTQYF | TGTGCCAGCAGCGTGGGGGGGGACGGGAGTGGAACAGATACGCAGTATTTT
TRBJ2-1 | . | TRBD2 | TRBV7-3 | CASSLDGAGYNEQFF | TGTGCCAGCAGCCTGGACGGAGCGGGGTACAATGAGCAGTTCTTC
TRBJ1-5 | few | . | TRBV4-3 | CASSSRQGNQPQHF | TGCGCCAGCAGCTCGCGACAGGGCAATCAGCCCCAGCATTTT
TRBJ2-7 | . | TRBD1 | TRBV7-2 | CASSLFDRVGYEQYF | TGTGCCAGCAGCCTGTTCGACAGGGTCGGCTACGAGCAGTACTTC